This T cell receptor (beta chain) was captured in a study of radiotherapy plus CTLA-4 blockade in lung cancer. The wider study: Objective responses were recorded in less than 20% of patients, with disease control recorded in 25% to 35%.

Germline CDR1 is SGHAT and CDR2 is FQNNGV. The CDR3 length is 13 residues. Notes on this clone: Germline and junction disagree at one end, which may indicate a read error.

Assay used: immunoSEQ multiplex PCR; TCRdb lists only in-frame clones, some missing. The sample lists around 70,000 clones, around 83% occurring once. Sequenced material: peripheral blood, taken from a patient treated with radiotherapy plus ipilimumab. The V call is TRBV11-2, the J call TRBJ1-1; 8 bases line up with TRBD1. This clonotype was sampled from a human donor with non-small cell lung cancer who had a partial response to radiotherapy plus ipilimumab. CDR3 amino acids: CASSLDRGTEAFF. CDR3 nucleotides: TGTGCCAGCAGCCTAGACAGGGGCACTGAAGCTTTCTTT.